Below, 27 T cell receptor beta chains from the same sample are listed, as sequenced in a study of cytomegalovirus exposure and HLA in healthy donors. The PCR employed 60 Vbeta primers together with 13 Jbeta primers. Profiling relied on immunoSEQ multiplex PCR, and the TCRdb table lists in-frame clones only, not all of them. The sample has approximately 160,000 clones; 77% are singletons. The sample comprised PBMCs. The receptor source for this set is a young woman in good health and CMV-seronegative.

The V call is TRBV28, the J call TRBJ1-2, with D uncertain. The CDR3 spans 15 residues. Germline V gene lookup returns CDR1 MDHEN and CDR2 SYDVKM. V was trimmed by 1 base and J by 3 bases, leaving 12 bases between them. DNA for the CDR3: TGTGCCAGCAGTTTATCGGCCGGGAACCACTATGGCTACACCTTC. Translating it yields CASSLSAGNHYGYTF.

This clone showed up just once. The CDR3 coding sequence is TGTGCCATCAGTGGGCTAGTAACAGATACGCAGTATTTT. This translates into CAISGLVTDTQYF. The rearrangement links TRBV10-3 to TRBJ2-3, with D unresolved. The CDR3 has 13 residues. CDR1 is ENHRY, CDR2 SYGVKD, per germline. Trimming left V 4 bases short and J 3 bases short, with 8 bases between.

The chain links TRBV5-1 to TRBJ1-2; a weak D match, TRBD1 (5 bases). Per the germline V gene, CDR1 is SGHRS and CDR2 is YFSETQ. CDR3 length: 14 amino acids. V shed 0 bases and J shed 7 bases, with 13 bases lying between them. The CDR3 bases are TGCGCCAGCAGCTTGGCCGCGGGGGTCGGTGGCTACACCTTC. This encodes CASSLAAGVGGYTF.

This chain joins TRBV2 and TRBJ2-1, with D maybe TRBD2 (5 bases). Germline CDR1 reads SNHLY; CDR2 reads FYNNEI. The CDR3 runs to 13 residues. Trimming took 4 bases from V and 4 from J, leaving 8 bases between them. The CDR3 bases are TGTGCCAGCAGTGTGCGAGGGTACAATGAGCAGTTCTTC. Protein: CASSVRGYNEQFF. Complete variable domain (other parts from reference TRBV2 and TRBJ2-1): EPEVTQTPSHQVTQMGQEVILRCVPISNHLYFYWYRQILGQKVEFLVSFYNNEISEKSEIFDDQFSVERPDGSNFTLKIRSTKLEDSAMYFCASSVRGYNEQFFGPGTRLTVL.

DNA for the CDR3: TGCGCCAGCAACCGGGAGGGGGCGCGGAGCACTGAAGCTTTCTTT. Residues: CASNREGARSTEAFF. This chain joins TRBV5-1 and TRBJ1-1; 7 nucleotides align to TRBD1. This CDR3 contains 15 residues. The germline CDR1 and CDR2 sequences are SGHRS and YFSETQ. J was trimmed by 4 bases and V by 6 bases; bases with no gene match: 12.

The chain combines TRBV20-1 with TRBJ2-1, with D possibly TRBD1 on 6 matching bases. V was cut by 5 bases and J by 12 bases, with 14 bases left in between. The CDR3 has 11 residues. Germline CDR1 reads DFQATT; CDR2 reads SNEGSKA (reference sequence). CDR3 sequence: CSAQDSPGQFF. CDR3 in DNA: TGCAGTGCTCAGGACAGCCCAGGGCAGTTCTTC.

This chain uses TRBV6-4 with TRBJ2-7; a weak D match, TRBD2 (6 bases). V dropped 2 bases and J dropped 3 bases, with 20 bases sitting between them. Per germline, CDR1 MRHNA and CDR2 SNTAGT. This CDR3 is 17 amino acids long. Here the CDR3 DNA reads TGTGCCAGCAGTGACAGGGCCTTGGGTAAGGGAGGCTACGAGCAGTACTTC. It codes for CASSDRALGKGGYEQYF.

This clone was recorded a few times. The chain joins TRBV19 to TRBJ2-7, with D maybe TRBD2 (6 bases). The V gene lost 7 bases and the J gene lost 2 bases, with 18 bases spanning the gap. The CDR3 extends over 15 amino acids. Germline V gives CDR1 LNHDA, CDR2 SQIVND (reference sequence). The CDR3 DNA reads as TGTGCCAGTACTAAAGGTCAGGGACTTACCTACGAGCAGTACTTC. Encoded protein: CASTKGQGLTYEQYF.

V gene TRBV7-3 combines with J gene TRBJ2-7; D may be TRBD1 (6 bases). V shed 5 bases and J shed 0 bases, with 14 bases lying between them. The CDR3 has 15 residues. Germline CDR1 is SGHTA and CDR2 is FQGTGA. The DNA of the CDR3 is TGTGCCAGCAGCCCAGGGGCCCAAACCTCCTACGAGCAGTACTTC. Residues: CASSPGAQTSYEQYF.

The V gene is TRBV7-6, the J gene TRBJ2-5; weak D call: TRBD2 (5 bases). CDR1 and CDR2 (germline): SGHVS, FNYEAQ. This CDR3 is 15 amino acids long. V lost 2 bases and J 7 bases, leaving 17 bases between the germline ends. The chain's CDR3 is CASSLTDVRSGTQYF. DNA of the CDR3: TGTGCCAGCAGCTTAACCGACGTACGGAGCGGGACCCAGTACTTC.

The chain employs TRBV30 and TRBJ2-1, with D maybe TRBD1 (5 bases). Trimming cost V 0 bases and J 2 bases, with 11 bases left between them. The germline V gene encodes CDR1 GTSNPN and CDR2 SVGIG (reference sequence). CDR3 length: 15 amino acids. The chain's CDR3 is CAWSVDRQTYNEQFF. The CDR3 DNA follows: TGTGCCTGGAGTGTTGACCGACAGACCTACAATGAGCAGTTCTTC.

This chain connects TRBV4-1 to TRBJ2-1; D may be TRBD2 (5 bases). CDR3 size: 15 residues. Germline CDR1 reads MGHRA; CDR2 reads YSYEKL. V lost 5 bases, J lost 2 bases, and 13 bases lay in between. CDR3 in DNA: TGCGCCAGCAGCACTTCGGACTCGGCCTACAATGAGCAGTTCTTC. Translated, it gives CASSTSDSAYNEQFF.

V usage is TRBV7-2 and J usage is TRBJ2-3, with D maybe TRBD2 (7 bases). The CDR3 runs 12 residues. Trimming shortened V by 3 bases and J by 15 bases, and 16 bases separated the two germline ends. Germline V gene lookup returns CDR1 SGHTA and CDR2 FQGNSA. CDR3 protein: CASSLGGGGYYF. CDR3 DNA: TGTGCCAGCAGCTTGGGCGGGGGCGGCTATTATTTT.

The CDR3 DNA sequence: TGTGCCAGCAGTGGACAGGGGGGGGCAGATACGCAGTATTTT. Translated: CASSGQGGADTQYF. The chain is built from TRBV2 and TRBJ2-3, with TRBD1 matching over 9 bases. The V gene's germline CDR1 is SNHLY and CDR2 FYNNEI. The CDR3 spans 14 residues. V gave up 4 bases and J gave up 4 bases; unmatched junction bases: 3.

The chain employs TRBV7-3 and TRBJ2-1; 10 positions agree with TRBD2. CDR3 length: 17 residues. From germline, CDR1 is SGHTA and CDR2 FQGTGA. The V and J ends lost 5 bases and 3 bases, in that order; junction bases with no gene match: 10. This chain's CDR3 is CASSPVRLAGGYNEQFF. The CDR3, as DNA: TGTGCCAGCAGCCCAGTCCGACTAGCGGGTGGCTACAATGAGCAGTTCTTC.

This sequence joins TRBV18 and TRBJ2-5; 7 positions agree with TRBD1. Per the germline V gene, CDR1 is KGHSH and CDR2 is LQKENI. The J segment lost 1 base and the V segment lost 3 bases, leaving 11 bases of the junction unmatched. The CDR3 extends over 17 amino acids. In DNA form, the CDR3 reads TGTGCCAGCTCACCCCGACAGGGTGTAATAAGCCAAGAGACCCAGTACTTC. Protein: CASSPRQGVISQETQYF.

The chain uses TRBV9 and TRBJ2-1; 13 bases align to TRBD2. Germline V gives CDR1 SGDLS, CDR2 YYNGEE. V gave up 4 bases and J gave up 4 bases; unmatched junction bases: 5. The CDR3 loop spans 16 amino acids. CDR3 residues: CASSPTLAGGYNEQFF. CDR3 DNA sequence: TGTGCCAGCAGCCCCACACTAGCGGGAGGGTACAATGAGCAGTTCTTC.

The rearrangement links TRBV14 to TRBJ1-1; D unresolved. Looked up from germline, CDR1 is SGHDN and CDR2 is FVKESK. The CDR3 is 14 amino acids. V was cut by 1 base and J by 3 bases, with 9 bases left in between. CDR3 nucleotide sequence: TGTGCCAGCAGCCAAGGTTTACGGTACACTGAAGCTTTCTTT. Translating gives CASSQGLRYTEAFF.

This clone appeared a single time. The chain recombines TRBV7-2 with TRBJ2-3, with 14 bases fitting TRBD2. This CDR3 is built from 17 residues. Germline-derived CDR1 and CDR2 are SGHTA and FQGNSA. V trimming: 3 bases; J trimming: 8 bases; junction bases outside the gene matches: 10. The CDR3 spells CASSFVTGLAGGGTQYF. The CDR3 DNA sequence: TGTGCCAGCAGCTTCGTTACCGGACTAGCGGGGGGAGGTACGCAGTATTTT.

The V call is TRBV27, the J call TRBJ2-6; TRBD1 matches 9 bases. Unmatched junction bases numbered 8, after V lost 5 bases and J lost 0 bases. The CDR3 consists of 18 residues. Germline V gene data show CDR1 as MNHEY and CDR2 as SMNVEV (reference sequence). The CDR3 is CASSAPGTGPSGANVLTF. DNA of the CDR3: TGTGCCAGCAGTGCTCCCGGGACAGGGCCCTCTGGGGCCAACGTCCTGACTTTC.

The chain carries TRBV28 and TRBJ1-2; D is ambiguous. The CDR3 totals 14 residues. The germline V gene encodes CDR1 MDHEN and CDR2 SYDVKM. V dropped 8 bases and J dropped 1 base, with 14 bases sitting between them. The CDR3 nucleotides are TGTGCCAGCCTCCAGTCGGGAATTAACTATGGCTACACCTTC. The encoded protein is CASLQSGINYGYTF.

CDR3 loop: CASSYPTSGGAYIQYF. The DNA of the CDR3 is TGTGCCAGCAGTTACCCGACTAGCGGGGGGGCATACATTCAGTACTTC. The chain joins TRBV6-5 to TRBJ2-4, with 14 positions matching TRBD2. Germline V gives CDR1 MNHEY, CDR2 SVGAGI. This CDR3 has 16 residues. Germline trimming cut 2 bases from V and 8 bases from J; bases unmatched to any gene: 5.

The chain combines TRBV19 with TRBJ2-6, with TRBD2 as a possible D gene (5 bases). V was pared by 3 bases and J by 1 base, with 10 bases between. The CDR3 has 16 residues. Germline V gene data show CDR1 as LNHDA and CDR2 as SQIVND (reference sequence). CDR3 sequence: CASSIRPGSGANVLTF. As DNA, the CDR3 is TGTGCCAGTAGTATCCGTCCGGGATCTGGGGCCAACGTCCTGACTTTC.

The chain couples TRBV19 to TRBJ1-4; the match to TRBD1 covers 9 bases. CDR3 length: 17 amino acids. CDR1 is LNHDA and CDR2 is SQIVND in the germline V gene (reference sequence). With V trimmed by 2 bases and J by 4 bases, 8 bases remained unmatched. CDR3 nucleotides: TGTGCCAGTAGTATACCGGGACAGGGCTCTTATAATGAAAAACTGTTTTTT. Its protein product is CASSIPGQGSYNEKLFF. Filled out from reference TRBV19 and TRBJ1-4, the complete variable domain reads DGGITQSPKYLFRKEGQNVTLSCEQNLNHDAMYWYRQDPGQGLRLIYYSQIVNDFQKGDIAEGYSVSREKKESFPLTVTSAQKNPTAFYLCASSIPGQGSYNEKLFFGSGTQLSVL.

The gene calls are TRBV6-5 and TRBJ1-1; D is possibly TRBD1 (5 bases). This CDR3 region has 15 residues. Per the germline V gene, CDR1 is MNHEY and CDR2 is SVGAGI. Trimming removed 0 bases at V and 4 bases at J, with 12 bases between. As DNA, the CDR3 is TGTGCCAGCAGTTACTCGCCAGGGCGGACCACTGAAGCTTTCTTT. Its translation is CASSYSPGRTTEAFF.

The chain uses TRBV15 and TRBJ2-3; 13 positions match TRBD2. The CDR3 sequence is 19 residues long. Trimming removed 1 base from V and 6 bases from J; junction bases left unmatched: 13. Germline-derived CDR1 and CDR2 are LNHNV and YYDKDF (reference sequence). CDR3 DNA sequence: TGTGCCACCAGCAGAGCGACTAGCGGGAGGCGTTTCGGCGAGGATACGCAGTATTTT. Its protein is CATSRATSGRRFGEDTQYF.

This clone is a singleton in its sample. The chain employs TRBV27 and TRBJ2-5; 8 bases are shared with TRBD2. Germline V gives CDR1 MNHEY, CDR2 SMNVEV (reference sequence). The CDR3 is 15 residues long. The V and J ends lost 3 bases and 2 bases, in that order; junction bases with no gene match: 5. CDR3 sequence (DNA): TGTGCCAGCAGTTTGGGACTAGGGGGACAAGAGACCCAGTACTTC. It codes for CASSLGLGGQETQYF.